This paragraph covers one T cell receptor (beta chain) sequence. Its antigen remains unidentified. No base quality information exists; no much larger clone differs at one position. For this chain, trimming is 6 bases at the V end and 6 bases at the J end, and the number of junction bases without a gene match is 10. CDR1 is given as MNHNS and CDR2 as SASEGT, both from the germline V gene. From its cysteine to its phenylalanine, the CDR3 spans 15 amino acids. Only CDR3 DNA remains: 45 bases, in frame from the first base. This sample is part of a study of cytomegalovirus exposure and HLA in healthy donors (dated by TCRdb to about 2017). With respect to the entire study: The 500 to 800 repertoires of the first cohort and the 120 or so validation repertoires were produced on the same platform, according to a later analysis. The study was designed to test whether signatures of past pathogen exposure could be identified by cataloging public T cell receptors. Besides the first cohort of 550 to 750 subjects, a separate validation cohort made up of roughly 130 different subjects was used. High-throughput TCR immunosequencing, statistical association of individual TCRs with disease status, and machine learning were combined to predict cytomegalovirus infection status.

Findings and caveats that apply to the study as a whole: The study listed 164 TCR beta chains as associated with cytomegalovirus. A few of the identified cytomegalovirus-associated TCR beta chains were confirmed in vitro to be specific for cytomegalovirus antigens. Of the cluster scores, 85% to 95% were above 0 in a later analysis, which found that TCRs clustered in the first cohort also tended to co-occur in the 120 or so validation repertoires. Most TCR sequences were observed very rarely across donors, whereas some public TCRs were present in many individuals. The authors suggested that the approach could potentially be extended to other disease states and immunological phenotypes. Cytomegalovirus status was reported to be diagnosed by the classifier with high specificity and sensitivity in both the original and validation cohorts. A later analysis had no HLA typing for the validation cohort, so co-occurrence there was scored across all 130 or so repertoires.

Library method: the immunoSEQ multiplex PCR assay. On the study's bioinformatics: A statistical classification framework was built for diagnosing cytomegalovirus status from the catalog of TCR beta chain sequences. The immuneACCESS repertoire file appears here via TCRdb, limited to in-frame rearrangements. These files lack a portion of the clones; in checked studies, under half of the deficit traces to unresolved V genes, and the cause of the others is not known. V, J and clone size derive from that table, while D and trimming were established from the DNA sequence. The sample includes 55,000 to 80,000 clones, with approximately 93% observed a single time. Clones ranked in the top ten supply about 1.4% of the sample. Donors formed part of the validation cohort, which comprised approximately 130 subjects and was distinct from the first cohort of fewer than 750 subjects.

In this chain, TRBV6-1 is recombined with TRBJ2-7; a stretch of 11 junction bases matches TRBD2. Sequencing was performed on PBMCs. This receptor was identified in a man in his late teens or twenties in good health and CMV-seropositive. CDR3 reads: CASRRQLAGESEQYF. The sequenced DNA: TGTGCCAGCAGGAGACAACTAGCGGGAGAGAGCGAGCAGTACTTC.